Sequencing of this T cell receptor (beta chain) was carried out in a study of PD-1 blockade in classical Hodgkin lymphoma. Time point indicated: newly diagnosed, previously untreated cHL patient sample. Magnetic negative selection was used to purify CD8+ T cells from thawed PBMCs. Profiled with immunoSEQ multiplex PCR; TCRdb holds only in-frame clones, not every one. The sample lists roughly 21,000 clones; about 86% were seen once. Sequencing was carried out using CD8+ T cells from blood. This receptor was taken from a human donor with classical Hodgkin lymphoma.

Written as DNA, the CDR3 is TGTGCCAGCACCCCTATAGGATTCTCCTACAATGAGCAGTTCTTC. Its protein is CASTPIGFSYNEQFF. V is TRBV28 and J is TRBJ2-1, with D hard to call. CDR3 length equals 15 residues. V was trimmed by 7 bases and J by 0 bases, leaving 13 bases between them. CDR1 is MDHEN, CDR2 SYDVKM, per germline.